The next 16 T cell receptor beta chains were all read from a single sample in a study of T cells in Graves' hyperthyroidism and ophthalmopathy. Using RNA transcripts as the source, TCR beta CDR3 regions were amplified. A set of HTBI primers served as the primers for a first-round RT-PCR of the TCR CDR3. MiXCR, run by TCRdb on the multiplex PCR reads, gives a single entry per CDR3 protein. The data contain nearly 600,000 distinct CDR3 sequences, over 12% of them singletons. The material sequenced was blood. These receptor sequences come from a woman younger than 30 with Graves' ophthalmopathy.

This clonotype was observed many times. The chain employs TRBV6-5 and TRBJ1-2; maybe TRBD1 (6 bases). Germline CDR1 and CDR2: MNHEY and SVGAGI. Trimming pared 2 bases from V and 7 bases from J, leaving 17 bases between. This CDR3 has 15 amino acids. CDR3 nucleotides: TGTGCCAGCAGTTACGGACTACAGGGATGGAGTGGCTACACCTTC. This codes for CASSYGLQGWSGYTF.

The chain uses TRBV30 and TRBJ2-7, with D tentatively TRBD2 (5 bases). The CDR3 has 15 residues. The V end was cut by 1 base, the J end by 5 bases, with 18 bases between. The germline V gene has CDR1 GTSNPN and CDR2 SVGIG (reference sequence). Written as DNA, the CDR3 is TGTGCCTGGAGTGGGGCGAGGGCTTATCGTAACGAGCAGTACTTC. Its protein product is CAWSGARAYRNEQYF.

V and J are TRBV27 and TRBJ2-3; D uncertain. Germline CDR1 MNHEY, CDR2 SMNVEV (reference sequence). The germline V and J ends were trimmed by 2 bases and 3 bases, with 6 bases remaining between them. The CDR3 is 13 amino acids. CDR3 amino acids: CASSLTQTDTQYF. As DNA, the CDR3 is TGTGCCAGCAGTTTAACTCAAACAGATACGCAGTATTTT.

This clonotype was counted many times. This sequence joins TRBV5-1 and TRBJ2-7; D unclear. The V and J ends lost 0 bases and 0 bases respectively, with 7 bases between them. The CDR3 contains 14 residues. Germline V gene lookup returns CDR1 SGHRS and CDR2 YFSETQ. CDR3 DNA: TGCGCCAGCAGCTTGGAGACACCCTCCTACGAGCAGTACTTC. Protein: CASSLETPSYEQYF.

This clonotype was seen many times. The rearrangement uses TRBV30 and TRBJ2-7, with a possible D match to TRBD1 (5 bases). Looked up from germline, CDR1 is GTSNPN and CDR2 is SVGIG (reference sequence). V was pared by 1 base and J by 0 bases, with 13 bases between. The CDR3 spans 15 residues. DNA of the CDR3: TGTGCCTGGAGTGACCGACAGAGGAGCTCCTACGAGCAGTACTTC. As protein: CAWSDRQRSSYEQYF.

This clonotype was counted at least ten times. CDR3 sequence: CASARTTGEAFF. The CDR3 DNA sequence: TGTGCCAGCGCAAGGACGACAGGAGAAGCTTTCTTT. V usage is TRBV12-3 or TRBV12-4 and J usage is TRBJ1-1; D is possibly TRBD1 (6 bases). The CDR3 loop spans 12 amino acids. Deletions cut 8 bases from V and 8 bases from J, with 15 bases between.

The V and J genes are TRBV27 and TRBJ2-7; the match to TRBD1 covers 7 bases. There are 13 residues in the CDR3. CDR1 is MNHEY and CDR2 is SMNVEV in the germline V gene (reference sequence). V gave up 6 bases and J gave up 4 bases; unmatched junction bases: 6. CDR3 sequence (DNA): TGTGCCAGCAGCCGAGGGGGCCTATACGAGCAGTACTTC. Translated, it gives CASSRGGLYEQYF.

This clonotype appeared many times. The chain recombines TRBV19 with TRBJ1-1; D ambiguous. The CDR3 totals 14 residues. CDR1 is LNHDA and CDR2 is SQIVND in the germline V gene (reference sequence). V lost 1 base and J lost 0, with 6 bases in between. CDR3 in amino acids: CASSIAQLNTEAFF. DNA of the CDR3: TGTGCCAGTAGTATAGCACAGTTGAACACTGAAGCTTTCTTT.

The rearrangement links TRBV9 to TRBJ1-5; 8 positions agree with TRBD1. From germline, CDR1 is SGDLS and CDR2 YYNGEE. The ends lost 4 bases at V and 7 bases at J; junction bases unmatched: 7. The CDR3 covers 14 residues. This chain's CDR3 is CASSSDREAQPQHF. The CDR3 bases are TGTGCCAGCAGCTCGGACAGGGAAGCCCAGCCCCAGCATTTT.

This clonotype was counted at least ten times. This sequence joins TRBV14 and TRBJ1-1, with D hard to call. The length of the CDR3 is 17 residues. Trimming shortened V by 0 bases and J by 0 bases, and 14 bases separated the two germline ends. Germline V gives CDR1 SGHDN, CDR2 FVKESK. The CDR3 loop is CASSQELYWNMNTEAFF. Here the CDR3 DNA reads TGTGCCAGCAGCCAAGAATTGTATTGGAACATGAACACTGAAGCTTTCTTT. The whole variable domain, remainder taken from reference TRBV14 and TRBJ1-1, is EAGVTQFPSHSVIEKGQTVTLRCDPISGHDNLYWYRRVMGKEIKFLLHFVKESKQDESGMPNNRFLAERTGGTYSTLKVQPAELEDSGVYFCASSQELYWNMNTEAFFGQGTRLTVV.

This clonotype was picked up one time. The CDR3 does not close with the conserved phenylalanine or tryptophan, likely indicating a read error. The CDR3 loop reads CASTQQGQGNEKLFL. As DNA, the CDR3 is TGTGCCAGTACCCAACAAGGGCAAGGGAATGAAAAACTGTTTCTT. This sequence joins TRBV19 and TRBJ1-4; D not certain. V lost 7 bases and J 5 bases, leaving 17 bases between the germline ends. This CDR3 has 15 residues. Germline-derived CDR1 and CDR2 are LNHDA and SQIVND (reference sequence).

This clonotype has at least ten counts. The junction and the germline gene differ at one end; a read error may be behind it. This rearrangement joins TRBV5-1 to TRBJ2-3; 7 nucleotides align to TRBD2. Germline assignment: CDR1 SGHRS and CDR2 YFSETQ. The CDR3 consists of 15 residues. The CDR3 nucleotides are TGTGCCAGCAGCTTAGTGGCGGGAGCCACAGATACGCAGTATTTT. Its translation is CASSLVAGATDTQYF. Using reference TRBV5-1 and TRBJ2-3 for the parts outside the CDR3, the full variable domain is KAGVTQTPRYLIKTRGQQVTLSCSPISGHRSVSWYQQTPGQGLQFLFEYFSETQRNKGNFPGRFSGRQFSNSRSEMNVSTLELGDSALYLCASSLVAGATDTQYFGPGTRLTVL.

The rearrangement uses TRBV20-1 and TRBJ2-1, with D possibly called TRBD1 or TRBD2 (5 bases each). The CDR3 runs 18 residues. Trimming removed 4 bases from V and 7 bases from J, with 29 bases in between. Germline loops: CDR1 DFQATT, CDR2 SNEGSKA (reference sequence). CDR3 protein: CSATPFGGTKTSRNEQFF. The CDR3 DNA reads TGCAGTGCTACCCCCTTCGGTGGGACGAAAACATCTAGGAATGAGCAGTTCTTC.

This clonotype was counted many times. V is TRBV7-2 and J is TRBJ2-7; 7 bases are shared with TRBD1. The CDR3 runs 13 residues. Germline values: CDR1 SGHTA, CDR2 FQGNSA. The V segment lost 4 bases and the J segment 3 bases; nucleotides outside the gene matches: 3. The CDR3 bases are TGTGCCAGCAGCTACCACAGGGGCTACGAGCAGTACTTC. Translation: CASSYHRGYEQYF.

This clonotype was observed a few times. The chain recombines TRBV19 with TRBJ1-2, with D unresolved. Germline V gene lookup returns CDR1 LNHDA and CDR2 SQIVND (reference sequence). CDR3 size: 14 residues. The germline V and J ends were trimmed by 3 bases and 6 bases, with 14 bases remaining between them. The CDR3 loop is CASSIDGGNHGYTF. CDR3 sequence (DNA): TGTGCCAGTAGTATCGATGGAGGGAACCATGGCTACACCTTC.

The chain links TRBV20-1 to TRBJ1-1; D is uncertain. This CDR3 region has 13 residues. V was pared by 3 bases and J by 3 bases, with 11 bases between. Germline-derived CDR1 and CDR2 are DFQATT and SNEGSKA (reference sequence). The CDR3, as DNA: TGCAGTGCTAGTAAGTCCGCGTACACTGAAGCTTTCTTT. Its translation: CSASKSAYTEAFF.